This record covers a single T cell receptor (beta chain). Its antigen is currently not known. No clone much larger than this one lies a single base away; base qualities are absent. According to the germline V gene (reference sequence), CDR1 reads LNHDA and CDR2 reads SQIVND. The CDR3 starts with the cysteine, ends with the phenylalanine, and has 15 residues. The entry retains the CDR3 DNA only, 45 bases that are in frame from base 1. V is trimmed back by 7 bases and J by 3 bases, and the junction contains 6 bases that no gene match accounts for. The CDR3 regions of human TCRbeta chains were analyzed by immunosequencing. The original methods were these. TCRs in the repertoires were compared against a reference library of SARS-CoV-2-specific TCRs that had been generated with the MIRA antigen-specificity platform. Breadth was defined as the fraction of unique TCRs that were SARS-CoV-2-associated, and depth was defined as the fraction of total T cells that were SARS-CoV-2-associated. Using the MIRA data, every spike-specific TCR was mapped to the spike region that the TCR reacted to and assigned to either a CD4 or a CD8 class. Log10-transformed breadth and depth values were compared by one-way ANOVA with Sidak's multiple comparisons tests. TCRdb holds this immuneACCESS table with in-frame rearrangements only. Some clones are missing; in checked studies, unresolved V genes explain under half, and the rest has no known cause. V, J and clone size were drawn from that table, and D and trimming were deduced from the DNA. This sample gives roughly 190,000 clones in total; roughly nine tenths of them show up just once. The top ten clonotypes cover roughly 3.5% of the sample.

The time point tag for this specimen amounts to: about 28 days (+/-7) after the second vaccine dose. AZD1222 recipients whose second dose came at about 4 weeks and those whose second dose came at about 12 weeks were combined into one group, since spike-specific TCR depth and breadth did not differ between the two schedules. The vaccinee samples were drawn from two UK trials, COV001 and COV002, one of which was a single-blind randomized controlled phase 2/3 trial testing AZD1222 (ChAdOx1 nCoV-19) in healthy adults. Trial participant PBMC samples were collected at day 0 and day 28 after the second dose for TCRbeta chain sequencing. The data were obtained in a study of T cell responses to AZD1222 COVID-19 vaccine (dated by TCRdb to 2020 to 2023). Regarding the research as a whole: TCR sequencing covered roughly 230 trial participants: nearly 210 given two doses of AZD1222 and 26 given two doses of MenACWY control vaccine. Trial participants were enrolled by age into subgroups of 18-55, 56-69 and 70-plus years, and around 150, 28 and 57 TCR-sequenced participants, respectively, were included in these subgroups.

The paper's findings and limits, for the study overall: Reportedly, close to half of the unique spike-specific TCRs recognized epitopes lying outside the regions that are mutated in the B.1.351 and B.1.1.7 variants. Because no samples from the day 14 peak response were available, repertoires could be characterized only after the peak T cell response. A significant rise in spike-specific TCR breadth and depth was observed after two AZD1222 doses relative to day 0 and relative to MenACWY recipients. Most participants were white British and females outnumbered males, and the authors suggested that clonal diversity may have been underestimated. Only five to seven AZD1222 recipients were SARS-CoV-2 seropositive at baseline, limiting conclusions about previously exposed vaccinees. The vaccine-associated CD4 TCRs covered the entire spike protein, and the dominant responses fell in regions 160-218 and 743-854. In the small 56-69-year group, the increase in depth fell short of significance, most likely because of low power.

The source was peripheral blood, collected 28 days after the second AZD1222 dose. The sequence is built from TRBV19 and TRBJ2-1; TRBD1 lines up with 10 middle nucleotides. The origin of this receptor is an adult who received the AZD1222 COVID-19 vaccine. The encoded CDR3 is CASNIGQGGYNEQFF. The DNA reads TGTGCCAGTAACATAGGACAGGGGGGCTACAATGAGCAGTTCTTC.